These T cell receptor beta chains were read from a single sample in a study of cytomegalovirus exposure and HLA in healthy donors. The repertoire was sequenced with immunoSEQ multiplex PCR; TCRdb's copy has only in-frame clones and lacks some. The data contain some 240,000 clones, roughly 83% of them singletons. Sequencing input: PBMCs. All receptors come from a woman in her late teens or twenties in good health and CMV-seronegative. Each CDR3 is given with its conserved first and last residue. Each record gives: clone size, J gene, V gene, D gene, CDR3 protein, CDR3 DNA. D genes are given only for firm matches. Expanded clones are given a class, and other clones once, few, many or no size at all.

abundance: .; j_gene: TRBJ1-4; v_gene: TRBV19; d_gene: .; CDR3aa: CASSPGVGATNEKLFF; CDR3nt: TGTGCCAGTAGTCCCGGGGTGGGAGCAACTAATGAAAAACTGTTTTTT
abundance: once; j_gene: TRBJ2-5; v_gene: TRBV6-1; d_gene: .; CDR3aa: CASSIMRGGGETQYF; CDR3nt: TGTGCCAGCAGTATTATGAGGGGGGGTGGGGAGACCCAGTACTTC
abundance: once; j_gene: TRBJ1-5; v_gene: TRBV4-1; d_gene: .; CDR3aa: CASSQGRGGSNQPQHF; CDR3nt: TGCGCCAGCAGCCAAGGGAGGGGGGGTAGCAATCAGCCCCAGCATTTT
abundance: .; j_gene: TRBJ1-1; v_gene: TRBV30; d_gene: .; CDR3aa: CAWKEDSQNTEAFF; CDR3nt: TGTGCCTGGAAAGAGGACAGCCAAAACACTGAAGCTTTCTTT
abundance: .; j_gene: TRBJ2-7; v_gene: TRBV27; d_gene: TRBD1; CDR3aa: CASSPTRGQAPLPTYEQYF; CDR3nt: TGTGCCAGCAGTCCTACTAGGGGACAGGCCCCTCTCCCCACCTACGAGCAGTACTTC
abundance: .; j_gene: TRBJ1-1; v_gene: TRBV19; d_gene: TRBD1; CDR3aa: CASKPLDRGGTEAFF; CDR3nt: TGTGCCAGTAAGCCCCTGGACAGGGGAGGGACTGAAGCTTTCTTT
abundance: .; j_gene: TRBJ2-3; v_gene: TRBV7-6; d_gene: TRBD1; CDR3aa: CASSATGTGGGTDTQYF; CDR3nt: TGTGCCAGCAGCGCCACCGGGACAGGGGGTGGCACAGATACGCAGTATTTT
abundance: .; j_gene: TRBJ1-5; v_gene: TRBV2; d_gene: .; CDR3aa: CASRPRETAISQPQHF; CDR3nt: TGTGCCAGCAGACCGAGGGAAACCGCTATTAGTCAGCCCCAGCATTTT
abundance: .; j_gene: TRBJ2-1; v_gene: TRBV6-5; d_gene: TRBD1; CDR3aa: CASSLDRGPYNEQFF; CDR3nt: TGTGCCAGCAGCCTGGACAGGGGCCCCTACAATGAGCAGTTCTTC
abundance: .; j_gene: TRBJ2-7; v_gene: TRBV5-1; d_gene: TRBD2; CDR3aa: CASSLTSGPSYEQYF; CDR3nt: TGCGCCAGCAGCCTGACTAGCGGGCCGTCCTACGAGCAGTACTTC
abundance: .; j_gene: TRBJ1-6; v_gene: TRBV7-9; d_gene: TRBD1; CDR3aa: CASSHPEGAGIFSPLHF; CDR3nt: TGTGCCAGCAGCCATCCCGAGGGGGCAGGGATCTTTTCACCCCTCCACTTT
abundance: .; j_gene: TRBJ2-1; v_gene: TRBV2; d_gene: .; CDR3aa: CASTVGGDRASFF; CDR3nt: TGTGCCAGCACTGTGGGGGGAGACAGGGCATCATTCTTC
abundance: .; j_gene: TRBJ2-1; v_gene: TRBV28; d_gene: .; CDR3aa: CASRLYNEQFF; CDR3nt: TGTGCCAGCAGGCTTTACAATGAGCAGTTCTTC
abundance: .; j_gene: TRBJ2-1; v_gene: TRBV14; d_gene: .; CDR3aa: CASSTREAQGGNNEQFF; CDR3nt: TGTGCCAGCAGCACTCGGGAGGCACAGGGGGGAAACAATGAGCAGTTCTTC
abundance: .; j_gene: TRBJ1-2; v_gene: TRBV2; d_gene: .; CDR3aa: CASSVGALGGYTF; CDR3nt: TGTGCCAGCAGTGTAGGGGCGTTGGGGGGCTACACCTTC
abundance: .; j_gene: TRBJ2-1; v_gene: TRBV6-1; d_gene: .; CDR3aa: CASSGRGSYNEQFF; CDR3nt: TGTGCCAGCAGCGGACGGGGGTCCTACAATGAGCAGTTCTTC
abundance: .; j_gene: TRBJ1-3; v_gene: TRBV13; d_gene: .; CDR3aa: CASSLGNRGNTIYF; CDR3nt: TGTGCCAGCAGCCTGGGTAACAGGGGAAACACCATATATTTT
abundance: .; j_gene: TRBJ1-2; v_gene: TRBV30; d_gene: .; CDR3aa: CAWSSGVDYTF; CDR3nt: TGTGCCTGGAGTAGTGGGGTCGACTACACCTTC
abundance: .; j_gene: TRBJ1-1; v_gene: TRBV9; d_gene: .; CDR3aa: CASSASPMNTEAFF; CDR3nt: TGTGCCAGCAGCGCGTCCCCGATGAACACTGAAGCTTTCTTT
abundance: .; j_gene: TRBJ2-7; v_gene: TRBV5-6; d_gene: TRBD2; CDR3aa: CASSFPGGLYEQYF; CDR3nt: TGTGCCAGCAGCTTCCCGGGAGGACTCTACGAGCAGTACTTC
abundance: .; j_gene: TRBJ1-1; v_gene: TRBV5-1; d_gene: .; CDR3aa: CASSWTSGNTEAFF; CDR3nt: TGCGCCAGCAGCTGGACGAGCGGGAACACTGAAGCTTTCTTT
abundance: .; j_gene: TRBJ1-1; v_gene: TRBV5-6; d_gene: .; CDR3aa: CASSGRAGAQNTEAFF; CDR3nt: TGTGCCAGCAGCGGCCGGGCAGGGGCGCAGAACACTGAAGCTTTCTTT
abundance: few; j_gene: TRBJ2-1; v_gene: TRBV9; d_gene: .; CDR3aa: CASNQRGMPYNEQFF; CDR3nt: TGTGCCAGCAATCAAAGAGGGATGCCCTACAATGAGCAGTTCTTC
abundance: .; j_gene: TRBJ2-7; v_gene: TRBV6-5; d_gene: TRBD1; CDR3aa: CASSFGQGGEQYF; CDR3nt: TGTGCCAGCAGTTTCGGACAGGGAGGCGAGCAGTACTTC
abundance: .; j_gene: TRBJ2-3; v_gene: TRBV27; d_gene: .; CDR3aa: CASTKRAGWADTQYF; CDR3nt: TGTGCCAGCACTAAACGGGCGGGGTGGGCAGATACGCAGTATTTT
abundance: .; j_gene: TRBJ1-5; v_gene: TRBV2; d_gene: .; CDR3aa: CASSEAPGRVNNQPQHF; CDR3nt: TGTGCCAGCAGTGAAGCGCCCGGGAGGGTAAACAATCAGCCCCAGCATTTT
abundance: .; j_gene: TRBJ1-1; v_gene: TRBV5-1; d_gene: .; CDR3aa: CASSLDGGNTEAFF; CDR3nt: TGCGCCAGCAGCTTGGATGGGGGGAACACTGAAGCTTTCTTT
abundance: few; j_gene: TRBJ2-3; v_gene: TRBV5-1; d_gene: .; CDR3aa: CASSLGMVRDTQYF; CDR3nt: TGCGCCAGCAGCTTGGGAATGGTCAGGGATACGCAGTATTTT
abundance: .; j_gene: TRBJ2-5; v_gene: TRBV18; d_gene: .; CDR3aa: CASSQEGISETQYF; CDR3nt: TGTGCCAGCTCCCAGGAAGGGATTTCAGAGACCCAGTACTTC
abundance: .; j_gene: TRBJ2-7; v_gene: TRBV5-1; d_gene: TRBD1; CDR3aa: CASSFKENPGQGFHEQYF; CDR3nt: TGCGCCAGCAGCTTTAAAGAGAATCCGGGACAGGGGTTCCACGAGCAGTACTTC
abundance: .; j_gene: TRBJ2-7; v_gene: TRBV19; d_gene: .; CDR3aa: CASSIVGEQYF; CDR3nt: TGTGCCAGTAGTATAGTGGGGGAGCAGTACTTC
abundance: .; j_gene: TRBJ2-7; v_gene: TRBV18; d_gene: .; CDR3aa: CASSPRFHEQYF; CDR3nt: TGTGCCAGCTCACCAAGGTTCCACGAGCAGTACTTC
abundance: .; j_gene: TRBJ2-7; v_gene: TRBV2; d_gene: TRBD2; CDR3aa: CASKGVAGADEQYF; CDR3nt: TGTGCCAGCAAGGGAGTAGCGGGGGCTGACGAGCAGTACTTC
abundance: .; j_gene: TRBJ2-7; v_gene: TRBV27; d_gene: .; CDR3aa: CASGRPRADFTYEQYF; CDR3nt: TGTGCCAGCGGCCGACCTAGGGCAGACTTTACCTACGAGCAGTACTTC
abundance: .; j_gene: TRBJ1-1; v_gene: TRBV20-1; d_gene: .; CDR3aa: CSAASHTEAFF; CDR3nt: TGCAGTGCTGCCAGTCACACTGAAGCTTTCTTT
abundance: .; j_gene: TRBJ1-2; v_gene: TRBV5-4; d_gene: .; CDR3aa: CASSLAGGVGYTF; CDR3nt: TGTGCCAGCAGCTTGGCCGGGGGCGTGGGCTACACCTTC
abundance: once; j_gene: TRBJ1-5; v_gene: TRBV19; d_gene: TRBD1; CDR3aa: CASSRDRGMANQPQHF; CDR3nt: TGTGCCAGTAGTCGGGACAGGGGGATGGCAAATCAGCCCCAGCATTTT
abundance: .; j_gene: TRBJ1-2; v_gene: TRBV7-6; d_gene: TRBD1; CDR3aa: CASSRTGGPLGYGYTF; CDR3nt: TGTGCCAGCAGCAGGACAGGGGGCCCACTCGGCTATGGCTACACCTTC
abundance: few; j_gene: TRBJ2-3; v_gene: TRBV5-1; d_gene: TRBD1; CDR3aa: CASSTGGQGYTDTQYF; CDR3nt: TGCGCCAGCAGCACCGGGGGACAGGGCTACACAGATACGCAGTATTTT
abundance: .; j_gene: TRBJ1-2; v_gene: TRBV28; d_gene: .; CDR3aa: CASSGVANYGYTF; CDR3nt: TGTGCCAGTTCAGGGGTAGCTAACTATGGCTACACCTTC
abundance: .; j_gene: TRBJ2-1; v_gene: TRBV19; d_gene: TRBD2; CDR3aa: CASRLAGGSYNEQFF; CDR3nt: TGTGCCAGTAGACTAGCGGGAGGGTCCTACAATGAGCAGTTCTTC
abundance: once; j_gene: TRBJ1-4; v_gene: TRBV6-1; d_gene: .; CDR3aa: CASTLAGSTNEKLFF; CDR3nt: TGTGCCAGCACCCTCGCAGGCTCAACTAATGAAAAACTGTTTTTT
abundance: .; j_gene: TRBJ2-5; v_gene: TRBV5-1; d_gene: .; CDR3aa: CASSLVAGEVETQYF; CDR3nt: TGCGCCAGCAGCTTGGTGGCAGGGGAGGTAGAGACCCAGTACTTC
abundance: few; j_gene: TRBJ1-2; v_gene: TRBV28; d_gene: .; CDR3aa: CASSLYEENYGYTF; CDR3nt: TGTGCCAGCAGTTTATACGAAGAAAACTATGGCTACACCTTC
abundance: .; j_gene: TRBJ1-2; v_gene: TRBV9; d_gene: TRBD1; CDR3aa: CASSARTGDTYGYTF; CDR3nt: TGTGCCAGCAGCGCGAGGACAGGGGACACCTATGGCTACACCTTC
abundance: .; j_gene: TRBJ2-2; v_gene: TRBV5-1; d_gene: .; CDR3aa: CASSLYGAGWTGELFF; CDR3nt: TGCGCCAGCAGCTTGTACGGGGCCGGGTGGACCGGGGAGCTGTTTTTT
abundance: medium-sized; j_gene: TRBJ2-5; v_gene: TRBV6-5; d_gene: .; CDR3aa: CASSPGETQYF; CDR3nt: TGTGCCAGCAGTCCCGGGGAGACCCAGTACTTC
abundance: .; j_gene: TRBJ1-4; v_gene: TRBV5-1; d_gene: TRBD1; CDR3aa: CASSPGDRGRENEKLFF; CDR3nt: TGCGCCAGCAGCCCGGGAGACAGGGGAAGAGAGAATGAAAAACTGTTTTTT
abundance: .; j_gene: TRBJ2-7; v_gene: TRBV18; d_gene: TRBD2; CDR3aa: CASSPPGTSGDIYEQYF; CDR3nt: TGTGCCAGCTCACCACCCGGGACTAGCGGGGACATCTACGAGCAGTACTTC
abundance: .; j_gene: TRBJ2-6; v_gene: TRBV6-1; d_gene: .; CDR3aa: CASSEEGSGANVLTF; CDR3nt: TGTGCCAGCAGTGAAGAGGGTAGTGGGGCCAACGTCCTGACTTTC
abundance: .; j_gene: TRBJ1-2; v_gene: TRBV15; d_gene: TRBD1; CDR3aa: CATSRGRGGQGFYGYTF; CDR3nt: TGTGCCACCAGCAGAGGCCGAGGGGGACAGGGCTTCTATGGCTACACCTTC
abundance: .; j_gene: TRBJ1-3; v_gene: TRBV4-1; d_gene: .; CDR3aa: CASSQGRDMPGNTIYF; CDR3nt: TGCGCCAGCAGCCAAGGACGGGACATGCCTGGAAACACCATATATTTT
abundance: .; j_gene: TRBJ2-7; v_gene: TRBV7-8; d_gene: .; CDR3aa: CASSSRLGGSYEQYF; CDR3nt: TGTGCCAGCAGCTCGCGCCTAGGAGGTTCCTACGAGCAGTACTTC
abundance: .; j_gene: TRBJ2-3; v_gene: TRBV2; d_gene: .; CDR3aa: CASSPRFPSTDTQYF; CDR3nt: TGTGCCAGCAGTCCTAGATTCCCTAGCACAGATACGCAGTATTTT
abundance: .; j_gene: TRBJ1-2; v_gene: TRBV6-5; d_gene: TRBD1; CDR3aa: CASTADRGPSYGYTF; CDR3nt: TGTGCCAGCACCGCGGACAGGGGGCCGTCATATGGCTACACCTTC
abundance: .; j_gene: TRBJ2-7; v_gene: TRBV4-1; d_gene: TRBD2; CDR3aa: CASSQAETSGYEQYF; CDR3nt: TGCGCCAGCAGCCAGGCAGAGACTAGCGGTTACGAGCAGTACTTC
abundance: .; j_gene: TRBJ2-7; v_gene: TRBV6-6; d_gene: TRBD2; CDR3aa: CASTRTSGGYEQYF; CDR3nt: TGTGCCAGCACCCGGACTAGCGGGGGCTACGAGCAGTACTTC
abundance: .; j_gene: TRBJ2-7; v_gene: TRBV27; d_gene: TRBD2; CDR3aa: CASSIKAGGSYEQYF; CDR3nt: TGTGCCAGCAGTATCAAAGCGGGAGGGTCCTACGAGCAGTACTTC
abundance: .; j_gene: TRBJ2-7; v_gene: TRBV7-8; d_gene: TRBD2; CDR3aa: CASSPRTSGGVDEQYF; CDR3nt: TGTGCCAGCAGCCCCAGGACTAGCGGGGGCGTGGACGAGCAGTACTTC
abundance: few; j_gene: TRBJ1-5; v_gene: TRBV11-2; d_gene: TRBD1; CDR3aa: CASSLGRGLGQPQHF; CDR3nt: TGTGCCAGCAGCTTGGGCAGGGGGCTCGGGCAGCCCCAGCATTTT